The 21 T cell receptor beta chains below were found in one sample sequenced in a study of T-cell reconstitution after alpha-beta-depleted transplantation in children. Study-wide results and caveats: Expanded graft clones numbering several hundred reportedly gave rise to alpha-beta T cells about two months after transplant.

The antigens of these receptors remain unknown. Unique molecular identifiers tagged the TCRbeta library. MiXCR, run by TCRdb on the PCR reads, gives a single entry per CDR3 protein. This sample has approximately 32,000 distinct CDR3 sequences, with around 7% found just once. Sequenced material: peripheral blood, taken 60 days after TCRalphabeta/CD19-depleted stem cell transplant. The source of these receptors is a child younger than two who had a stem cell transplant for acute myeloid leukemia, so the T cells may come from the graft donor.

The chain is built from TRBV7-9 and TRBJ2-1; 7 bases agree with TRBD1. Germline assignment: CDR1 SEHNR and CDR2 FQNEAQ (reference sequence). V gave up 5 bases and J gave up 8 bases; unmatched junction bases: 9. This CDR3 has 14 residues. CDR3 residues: CASSTGNRGDEQFF. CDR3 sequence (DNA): TGTGCCAGCAGCACCGGGAACAGGGGAGATGAGCAGTTCTTC.

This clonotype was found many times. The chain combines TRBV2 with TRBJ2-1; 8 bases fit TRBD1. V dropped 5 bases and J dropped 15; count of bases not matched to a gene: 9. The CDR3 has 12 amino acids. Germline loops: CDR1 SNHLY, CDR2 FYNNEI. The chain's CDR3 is CASSRDRRDAFF. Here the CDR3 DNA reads TGTGCCAGCAGTCGGGACAGGCGAGATGCGTTCTTC.

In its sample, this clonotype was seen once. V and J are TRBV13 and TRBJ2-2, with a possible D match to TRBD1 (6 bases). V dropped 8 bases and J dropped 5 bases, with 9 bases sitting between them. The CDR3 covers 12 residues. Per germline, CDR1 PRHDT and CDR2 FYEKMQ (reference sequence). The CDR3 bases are TGTGCCAGCCGCAGGGGAACCGGGGAGCTGTTTTTT. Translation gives CASRRGTGELFF.

Written as DNA, the CDR3 is TGTGCCAGCAGTTTCAGTCAGGAACAGCCCCAGCATTTT. As protein: CASSFSQEQPQHF. V and J are TRBV12-3 or TRBV12-4 and TRBJ1-5; D is unclear. This CDR3 spans 13 amino acids. The V and J ends lost 3 bases and 7 bases respectively, with 10 bases between them.

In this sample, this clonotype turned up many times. For the CDR3, the DNA is TGTGCCAGCAGTCCCCTTGGGGGAACTGAAGCTTTCTTT. This sequence encodes CASSPLGGTEAFF. The chain uses TRBV27 and TRBJ1-1, with D possibly TRBD1 on 5 matching bases. This CDR3 has 13 residues. V was clipped by 5 bases and J by 5 bases, with 12 bases between them. The germline gives CDR1 MNHEY, CDR2 SMNVEV (reference sequence).

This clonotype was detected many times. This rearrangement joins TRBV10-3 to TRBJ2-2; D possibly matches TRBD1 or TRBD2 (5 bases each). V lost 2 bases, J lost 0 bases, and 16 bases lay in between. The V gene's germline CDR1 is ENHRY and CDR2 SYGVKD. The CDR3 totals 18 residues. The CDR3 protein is CAISERGRETANTGELFF. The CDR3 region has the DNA TGTGCCATCAGTGAGCGGGGCAGGGAGACTGCGAACACCGGGGAGCTGTTTTTT.

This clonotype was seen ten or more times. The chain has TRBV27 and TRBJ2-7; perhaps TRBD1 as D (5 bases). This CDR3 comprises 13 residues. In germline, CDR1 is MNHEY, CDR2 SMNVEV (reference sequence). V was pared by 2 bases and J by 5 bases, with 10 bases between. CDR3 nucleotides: TGTGCCAGCAGTTTAGGGGCGCTTAACGAGCAGTACTTC. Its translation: CASSLGALNEQYF.

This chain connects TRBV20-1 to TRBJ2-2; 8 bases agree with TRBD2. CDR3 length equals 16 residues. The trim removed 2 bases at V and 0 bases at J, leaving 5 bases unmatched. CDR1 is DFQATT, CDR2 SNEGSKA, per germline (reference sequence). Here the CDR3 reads CSARRRGGPNTGELFF. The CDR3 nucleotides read TGCAGTGCTAGACGTCGGGGGGGCCCGAACACCGGGGAGCTGTTTTTT.

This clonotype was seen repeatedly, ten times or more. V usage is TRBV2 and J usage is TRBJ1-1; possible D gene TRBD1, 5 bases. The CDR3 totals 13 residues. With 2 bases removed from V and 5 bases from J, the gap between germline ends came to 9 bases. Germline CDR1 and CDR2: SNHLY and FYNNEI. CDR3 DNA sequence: TGTGCCAGCAGTGAATTTGGGGGGACTGAAGCTTTCTTT. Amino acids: CASSEFGGTEAFF.

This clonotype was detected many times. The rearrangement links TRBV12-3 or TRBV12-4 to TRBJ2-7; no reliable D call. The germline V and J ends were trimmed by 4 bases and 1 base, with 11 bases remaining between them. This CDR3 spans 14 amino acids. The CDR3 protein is CASSSWTASYEQYF. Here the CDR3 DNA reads TGTGCCAGCAGTTCCTGGACGGCATCCTACGAGCAGTACTTC.

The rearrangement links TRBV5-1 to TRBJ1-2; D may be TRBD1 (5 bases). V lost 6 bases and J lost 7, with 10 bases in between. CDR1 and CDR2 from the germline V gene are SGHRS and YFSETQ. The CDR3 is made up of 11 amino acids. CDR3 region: CASTSGGGYTF. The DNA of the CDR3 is TGCGCCAGCACCTCGGGGGGTGGCTACACCTTC.

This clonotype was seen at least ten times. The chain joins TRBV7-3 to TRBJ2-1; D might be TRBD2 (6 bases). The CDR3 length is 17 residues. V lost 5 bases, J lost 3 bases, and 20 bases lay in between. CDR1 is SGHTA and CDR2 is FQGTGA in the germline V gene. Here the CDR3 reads CASSLASGLFIYNEQFF. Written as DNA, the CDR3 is TGTGCCAGCAGCCTTGCATCGGGACTGTTTATCTACAATGAGCAGTTCTTC.

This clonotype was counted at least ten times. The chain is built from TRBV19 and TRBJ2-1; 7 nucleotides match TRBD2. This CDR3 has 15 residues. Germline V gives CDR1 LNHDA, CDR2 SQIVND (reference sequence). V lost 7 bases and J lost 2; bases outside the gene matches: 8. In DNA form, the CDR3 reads TGTGCCAGTACCATCGTTGCGGGGGCCTACAATGAGCAGTTCTTC. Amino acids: CASTIVAGAYNEQFF.

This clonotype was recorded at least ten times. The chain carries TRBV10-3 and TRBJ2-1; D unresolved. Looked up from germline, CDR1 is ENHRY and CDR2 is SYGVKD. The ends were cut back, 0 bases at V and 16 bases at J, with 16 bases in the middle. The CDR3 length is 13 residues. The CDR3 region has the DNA TGTGCCATCAGTGAGTCGAGTCGGACGAGCCATTTCTTC. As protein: CAISESSRTSHFF.

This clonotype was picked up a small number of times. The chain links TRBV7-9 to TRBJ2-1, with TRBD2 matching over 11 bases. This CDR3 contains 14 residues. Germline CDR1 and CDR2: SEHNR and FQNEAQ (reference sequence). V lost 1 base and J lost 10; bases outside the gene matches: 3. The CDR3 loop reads CASSLVIAGGEQFF. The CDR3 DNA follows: TGTGCCAGCAGCTTAGTGATAGCGGGAGGGGAGCAGTTCTTC.

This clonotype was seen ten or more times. Here the CDR3 DNA reads TGTGCCAGCAGCGTAGGAGAGCGGGAGGCCACTTATACGCAGTATTTT. Encoded protein: CASSVGEREATYTQYF. V and J are TRBV9 and TRBJ2-3; TRBD2 matches at 9 bases. The germline V gene encodes CDR1 SGDLS and CDR2 YYNGEE. The CDR3 has 16 residues. The V and J ends lost 0 bases and 7 bases, in that order; junction bases with no gene match: 9.

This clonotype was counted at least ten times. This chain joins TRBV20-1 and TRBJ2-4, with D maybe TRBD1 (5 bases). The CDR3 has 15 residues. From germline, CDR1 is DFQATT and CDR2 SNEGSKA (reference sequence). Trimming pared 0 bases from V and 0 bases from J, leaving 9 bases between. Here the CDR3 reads CSARDPGQAKNIQYF. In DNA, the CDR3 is TGCAGTGCTAGAGATCCCGGACAAGCCAAAAACATTCAGTACTTC.

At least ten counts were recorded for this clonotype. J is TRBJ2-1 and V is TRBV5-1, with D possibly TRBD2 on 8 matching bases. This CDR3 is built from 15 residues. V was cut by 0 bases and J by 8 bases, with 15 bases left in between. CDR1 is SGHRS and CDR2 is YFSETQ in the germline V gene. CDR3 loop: CASSLAGRGRDEQFF. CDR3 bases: TGCGCCAGCAGCTTGGCCGGGAGGGGGCGGGATGAGCAGTTCTTC.

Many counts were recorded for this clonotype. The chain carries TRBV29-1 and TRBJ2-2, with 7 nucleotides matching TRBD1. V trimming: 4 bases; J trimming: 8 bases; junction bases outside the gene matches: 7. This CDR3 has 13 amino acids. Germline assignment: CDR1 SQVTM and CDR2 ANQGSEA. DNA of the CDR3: TGCAGCGTTGTCCGACAGGGCAGAGGGGAGCTGTTTTTT. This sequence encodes CSVVRQGRGELFF.

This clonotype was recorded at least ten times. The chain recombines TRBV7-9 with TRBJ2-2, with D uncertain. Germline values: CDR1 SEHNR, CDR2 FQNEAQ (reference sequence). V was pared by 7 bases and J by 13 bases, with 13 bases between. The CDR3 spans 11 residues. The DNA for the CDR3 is TGTGCCAGCACCCCTACCCTTTGGCTGTTTTTT. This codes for CASTPTLWLFF.

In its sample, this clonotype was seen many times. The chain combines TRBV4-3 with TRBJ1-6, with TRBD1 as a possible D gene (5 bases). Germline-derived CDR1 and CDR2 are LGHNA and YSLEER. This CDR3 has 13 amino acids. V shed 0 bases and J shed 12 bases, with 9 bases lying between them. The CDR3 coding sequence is TGCGCCAGCAGCCAAGACAGGGTTCGACCCCTCCACTTT. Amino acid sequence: CASSQDRVRPLHF.